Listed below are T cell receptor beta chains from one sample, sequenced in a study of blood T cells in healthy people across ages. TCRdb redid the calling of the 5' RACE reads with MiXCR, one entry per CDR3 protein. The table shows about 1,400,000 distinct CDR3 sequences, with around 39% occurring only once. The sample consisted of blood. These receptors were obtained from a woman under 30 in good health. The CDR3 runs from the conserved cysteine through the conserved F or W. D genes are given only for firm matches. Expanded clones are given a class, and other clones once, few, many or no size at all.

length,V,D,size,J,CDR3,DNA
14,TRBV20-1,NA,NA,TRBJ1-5,CSARAREGSQPQHF,TGCAGTGCTAGGGCCAGGGAAGGGTCTCAGCCCCAGCATTTT
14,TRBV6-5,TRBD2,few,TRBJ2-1,CASSFYGLAYEQFF,TGTGCCAGCAGCTTCTACGGACTAGCGTATGAGCAGTTCTTC
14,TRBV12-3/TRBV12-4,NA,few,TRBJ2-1,CASSFFQLLNEQFF,TGTGCCAGCAGTTTTTTCCAGCTTCTCAATGAGCAGTTCTTC
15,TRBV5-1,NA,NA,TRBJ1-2,CASSLVGTATYGYTF,TGCGCCAGCAGCTTGGTGGGGACGGCCACTTATGGCTACACCTTC
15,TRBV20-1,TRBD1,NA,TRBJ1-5,CSAPQGVDSNQPQHF,TGCAGTGCGCCGCAGGGGGTGGATAGCAATCAGCCCCAGCATTTT
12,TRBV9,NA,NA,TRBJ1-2,CASSANNYGYTF,TGTGCCAGCAGCGCGAATAACTATGGCTACACCTTC
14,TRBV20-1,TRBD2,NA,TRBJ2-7,CSARAGGSSYEQYF,TGCAGTGCTAGAGCCGGGGGGAGCTCCTACGAGCAGTACTTC
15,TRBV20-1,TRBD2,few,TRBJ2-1,CSAGLSGTSYNEQFF,TGCAGTGCGGGACTTAGCGGGACATCCTACAATGAGCAGTTCTTC
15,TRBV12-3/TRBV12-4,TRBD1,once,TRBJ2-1,CASRLGQGFYNEQFF,TGTGCCAGCAGGCTGGGACAGGGATTCTACAATGAGCAGTTCTTC
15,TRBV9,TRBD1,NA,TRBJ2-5,CAGSVQPGQKETQYF,TGTGCCGGCAGCGTACAGCCGGGACAGAAAGAGACCCAGTACTTC
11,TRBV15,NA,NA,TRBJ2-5,CATSSWETQYF,TGTGCCACCAGCAGTTGGGAGACCCAGTACTTC
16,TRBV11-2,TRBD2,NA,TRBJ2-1,CASSPRLASSYNEQFF,TGTGCCAGCAGCCCGCGACTAGCGAGCTCCTACAATGAGCAGTTCTTC
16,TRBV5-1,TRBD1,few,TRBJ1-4,CASRPGQGDSNEKLFF,TGCGCCAGCAGACCCGGACAGGGCGACTCTAATGAAAAACTGTTTTTT
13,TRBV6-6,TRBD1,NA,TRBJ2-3,CASSRTGRDTQYF,TGTGCCAGCAGCCGGACAGGGAGAGATACGCAGTATTTT
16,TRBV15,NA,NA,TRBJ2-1,CATSRSGGPSYNEQFF,TGTGCCACCAGCAGGTCCGGGGGGCCCTCTTACAATGAGCAGTTCTTC
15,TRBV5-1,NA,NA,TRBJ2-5,CASSLLDRTYNEQYF,TGCGCCAGCAGCCTGTTAGACAGGACCTACAATGAGCAGTACTTC
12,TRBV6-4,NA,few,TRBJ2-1,CASSGKYNEQFF,TGTGCCAGCAGTGGCAAGTACAATGAGCAGTTCTTC
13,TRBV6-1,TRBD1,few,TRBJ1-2,CASTRGARLGYTF,TGTGCCAGCACCAGGGGGGCCCGCCTAGGCTACACCTTC
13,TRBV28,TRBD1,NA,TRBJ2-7,CAIGTVGPYEQYF,TGTGCCATCGGGACAGTAGGCCCCTACGAGCAGTACTTC
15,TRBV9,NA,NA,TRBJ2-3,CASSVYQGDTDTQYF,TGTGCCAGCAGCGTTTACCAGGGTGACACAGATACGCAGTATTTT
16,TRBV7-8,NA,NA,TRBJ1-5,CASSPKDKNSNQPQHF,TGTGCCAGCAGCCCAAAAGACAAGAATAGCAATCAGCCCCAGCATTTT
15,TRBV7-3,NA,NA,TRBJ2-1,CASSLSGGPPNEQFF,TGTGCCAGCAGCTTATCCGGGGGGCCTCCCAATGAGCAGTTCTTC
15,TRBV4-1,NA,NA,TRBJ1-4,CASSQSGRDNEKLFF,TGCGCCAGCAGCCAATCAGGACGGGACAATGAAAAACTGTTTTTT
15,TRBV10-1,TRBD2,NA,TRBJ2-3,CASSDNSGRADTQYF,TGCGCCAGCAGTGATAATAGCGGGCGTGCTGATACGCAGTATTTT
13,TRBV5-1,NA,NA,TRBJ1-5,CASSLDVNQPQHF,TGCGCCAGCAGCTTAGACGTCAATCAGCCCCAGCATTTT
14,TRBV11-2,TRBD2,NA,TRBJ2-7,CASSQYGGDNEQYF,TGTGCCAGCAGCCAATACGGGGGGGACAATGAGCAGTACTTC
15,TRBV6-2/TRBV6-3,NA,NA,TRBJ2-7,CASRPGTTISGEQYF,TGTGCCAGCAGACCCGGGACAACCATCAGTGGGGAGCAGTACTTC
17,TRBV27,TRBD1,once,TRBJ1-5,CASRTLQGALSNQPQHF,TGTGCCAGCAGAACGCTACAGGGGGCACTTAGCAATCAGCCCCAGCATTTT
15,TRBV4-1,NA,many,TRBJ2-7,CASSQEGQGYNEQYF,TGCGCCAGCAGCCAAGAAGGGCAAGGCTACAACGAGCAGTACTTC
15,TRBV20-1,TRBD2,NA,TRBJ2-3,CSASKRGGFTDTQYF,TGCAGTGCCAGCAAGCGGGGGGGCTTCACAGATACGCAGTATTTT
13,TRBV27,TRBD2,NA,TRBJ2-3,CASSQTSGGAQYF,TGTGCCAGCAGTCAGACTAGCGGGGGGGCGCAGTATTTT
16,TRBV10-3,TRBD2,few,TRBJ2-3,CAISSKGLAGADTQYF,TGTGCCATCAGTAGTAAGGGACTAGCGGGAGCGGATACGCAGTATTTT
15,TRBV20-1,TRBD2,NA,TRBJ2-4,CSAAGDSGRGNIQYF,TGCAGTGCTGCGGGGGACAGCGGGAGGGGAAACATTCAGTACTTC
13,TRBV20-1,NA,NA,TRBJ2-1,CSALGLTGWEQFF,TGCAGTGCTCTGGGACTGACGGGGTGGGAGCAGTTCTTC
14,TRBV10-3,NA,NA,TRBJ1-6,CAIKASLPNSPLHF,TGTGCCATCAAGGCTTCGCTCCCGAATTCACCCCTCCACTTT
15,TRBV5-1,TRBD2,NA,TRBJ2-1,CASSLSGGRDNEQFF,TGCGCCAGCAGCTTGTCCGGGGGGAGGGACAATGAGCAGTTCTTC
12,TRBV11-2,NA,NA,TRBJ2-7,CARSIRSYEQYF,TGTGCCAGAAGCATCCGTTCCTACGAGCAGTACTTC
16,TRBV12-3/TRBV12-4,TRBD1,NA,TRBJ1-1,CASSRRGPSRGTEAFF,TGTGCCAGCAGCCGCAGGGGGCCGTCCCGGGGCACTGAAGCTTTCTTT
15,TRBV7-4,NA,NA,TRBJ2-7,CASSLASNDFYEQYF,TGTGCCAGCAGCTTAGCCAGTAACGATTTTTACGAGCAGTACTTC
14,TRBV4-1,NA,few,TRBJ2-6,CASSQAPGANVLTF,TGCGCCAGCAGCCAAGCTCCTGGGGCCAACGTCCTGACTTTC
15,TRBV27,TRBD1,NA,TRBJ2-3,CASMLVGTETDTQYF,TGTGCCAGCATGCTTGTCGGGACAGAGACAGATACGCAGTATTTT
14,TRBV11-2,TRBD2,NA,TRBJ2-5,CASAVAGFSETQYF,TGTGCCAGCGCAGTAGCGGGTTTTTCGGAGACCCAGTACTTC
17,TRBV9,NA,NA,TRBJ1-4,CASSVRRGAVRGEKLFF,TGTGCCAGCAGCGTAAGACGAGGGGCAGTCCGGGGGGAAAAACTGTTTTTT
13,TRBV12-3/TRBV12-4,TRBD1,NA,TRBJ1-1,CASTPGGQGGAFF,TGTGCCAGCACCCCTGGGGGACAGGGGGGAGCTTTCTTT
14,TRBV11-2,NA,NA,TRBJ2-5,CASSFEGASGEQYF,TGTGCCAGCAGCTTCGAGGGAGCCTCAGGTGAGCAGTACTTC